This T cell receptor beta chain is from a study of human T cells and chemical hapten exposure. Findings and limits, study-wide: As patch test score rose, PT1 expanded TCR counts tended to rise as well.

Time point here: patch test 1, 2 weeks after DPC sensitization. Treatment denoted: therapeutic diphenylcyclopropenone sensitization with weekly scalp DPC. Researchers extracted total RNA from unfractionated whole blood. This clonotype was seen repeatedly, ten times or more. Its specificity is not known. The CDR3 is 12 amino acids. V lost 1 base and J lost 7, with 7 bases in between. Germline CDR1 is SGHTA and CDR2 is FQGNSA. Original handling: Sampled TCR counts reached a median of roughly 100,000 per sample, with values ranging from roughly 20,000 to 700,000. From the RACE reads, TCRdb called clonotypes with MiXCR, one entry per CDR3 protein. TCRdb assigned the V and J calls; the authors' analysis was not used. The sample yields tens of thousands of distinct CDR3 sequences, about 10% seen once.

The sequencing used whole blood, collected in connection with sensitization to the hapten diphenylcyclopropenone (DPC). The chain is built from TRBV7-2 and TRBJ1-2; D uncertain. This clonotype originated in a woman between 50 and 59 years old with alopecia areata. Some clones in this sample may be carry-over from other donors' samples. The CDR3 bases are TGTGCCAGCAGCTTAGAGGGTATTGGCTACACCTTC. Its translation is CASSLEGIGYTF.